These 12 T cell receptor beta chains were sequenced from one sample in a study of radiation and T cells in renal cell carcinoma. Time point indicated: baseline pretreatment blood. Stated treatment: 15 Gy SBRT to primary tumor, nephrectomy 4 weeks later. Assay used: immunoSEQ multiplex PCR; TCRdb lists only in-frame clones, some missing. The sample includes 130,000 to 150,000 clones, more than 70% of them seen just once. Sample: blood, taken from a patient whose treatment included radiotherapy and nephrectomy. These receptors were obtained from a woman aged 50 to 60 with renal cell carcinoma.

A single count supports this clone. J is TRBJ2-7 and V is TRBV29-1; 8 bases match TRBD2. CDR3 length: 13 amino acids. The J segment lost 3 bases and the V segment lost 6 bases, leaving 7 bases of the junction unmatched. CDR1 is SQVTM, CDR2 ANQGSEA, per germline. The CDR3 loop is CSVARGGVYEQYF. The CDR3 DNA follows: TGCAGCGTGGCTCGGGGGGGGGTCTACGAGCAGTACTTC.

Here the CDR3 reads CASSLEGLRGWDEQFF. CDR3 coding DNA: TGTGCCAGCAGTCTGGAGGGACTGCGCGGGTGGGATGAGCAGTTCTTC. The gene calls are TRBV5-4 and TRBJ2-1; D may be TRBD2 (6 bases). The CDR3 consists of 16 residues. V was shortened by 5 bases and J by 8 bases, with 23 bases between the two germline ends. CDR1 and CDR2 (germline): SGHNT, YYREEE (reference sequence). Using reference TRBV5-4 and TRBJ2-1 for the parts outside the CDR3, the full variable domain is ETGVTQSPTHLIKTRGQQVTLRCSSQSGHNTVSWYQQALGQGPQFIFQYYREEENGRGNFPPRFSGLQFPNYSSELNVNALELDDSALYLCASSLEGLRGWDEQFFGPGTRLTVL.

The rearrangement links TRBV2 to TRBJ1-2; 7 bases align to TRBD1. V gave up 4 bases and J gave up 1 base; unmatched junction bases: 3. This CDR3 is built from 14 residues. CDR1 SNHLY and CDR2 FYNNEI come from the germline V gene. In nucleotides, the CDR3 is TGTGCCAGCAGTGGGGGACAGATTAACTATGGCTACACCTTC. Translating it yields CASSGGQINYGYTF.

This clone was seen a single time. The chain employs TRBV9 and TRBJ2-3; D is uncertain. V lost 0 bases, J lost 4 bases, and 6 bases lay in between. This CDR3 contains 13 residues. Germline CDR1 reads SGDLS; CDR2 reads YYNGEE. The CDR3 loop reads CASSVATPDTQYF. The CDR3, as DNA: TGTGCCAGCAGCGTAGCTACACCAGATACGCAGTATTTT.

The rearrangement uses TRBV6-5 and TRBJ1-2; D is perhaps TRBD1 (6 bases). CDR1 MNHEY and CDR2 SVGAGI come from the germline V gene. The length of the CDR3 is 14 residues. Trimming removed 4 bases from V and 1 base from J, with 10 bases in between. CDR3 protein: CASSLGQLNYGYTF. CDR3 nucleotides: TGTGCCAGCAGTTTGGGACAACTTAACTATGGCTACACCTTC.

V usage is TRBV6-5 and J usage is TRBJ2-1, with 13 bases that match TRBD2. The junction had 4 bases not matched to a gene; V was cut back by 4 bases and J by 4 bases. The CDR3 loop spans 16 amino acids. CDR1 and CDR2 from the germline V gene are MNHEY and SVGAGI. CDR3 residues: CASSLRTSGGYNEQFF. CDR3 sequence (DNA): TGTGCCAGCAGTTTACGGACTAGCGGGGGATACAATGAGCAGTTCTTC.

The chain has TRBV7-6 and TRBJ2-5; 7 nucleotides align to TRBD2. Germline V gene data show CDR1 as SGHVS and CDR2 as FNYEAQ. This CDR3 spans 13 amino acids. J gave up 3 bases and V 4 bases, and 2 bases lay outside the gene matches. CDR3 sequence (DNA): TGTGCCAGCAGCTCCCTAGCGGAAGAGACCCAGTACTTC. This codes for CASSSLAEETQYF.

The genes are TRBV30 and TRBJ1-5, with TRBD1 identical over 9 bases. Germline V CDR1 and CDR2: GTSNPN, SVGIG (reference sequence). CDR3 length: 14 residues. The V gene end was trimmed by 4 bases and the J gene end by 4 bases; junction bases not matched to a gene: 5. The CDR3 region has the DNA TGTGCCTGGACCCCGACAGGGGGTAATCAGCCCCAGCATTTT. Its protein is CAWTPTGGNQPQHF.

V and J are TRBV11-2 and TRBJ1-5; 8 nucleotides line up with TRBD1. Germline lookup yields CDR1 SGHAT and CDR2 FQNNGV. CDR3 length: 16 residues. V trimming: 5 bases; J trimming: 7 bases; junction bases outside the gene matches: 13. Here the CDR3 reads CASSRDGQGRQQPQHF. The CDR3 coding sequence is TGTGCCAGCAGCCGGGACGGACAGGGTAGACAACAGCCCCAGCATTTT.

This chain links TRBV19 with TRBJ2-1; 11 bases agree with TRBD2. CDR3 length: 14 amino acids. The germline gives CDR1 LNHDA, CDR2 SQIVND (reference sequence). With V trimmed by 5 bases and J by 9 bases, 6 bases remained unmatched. The CDR3: CASSVRLAGREQFF. CDR3 coding DNA: TGTGCCAGTAGTGTCCGACTAGCGGGGCGTGAGCAGTTCTTC.

The chain combines TRBV15 with TRBJ1-3; D gene uncertain. Germline assignment: CDR1 LNHNV and CDR2 YYDKDF (reference sequence). The ends were cut back, 0 bases at V and 6 bases at J, with 6 bases in the middle. This CDR3 has 13 residues. CDR3 sequence: CATSRERANTIYF. Here the CDR3 DNA reads TGTGCCACCAGCAGAGAACGAGCAAACACCATATATTTT.

This chain uses TRBV6-6 with TRBJ1-6; D is possibly TRBD1 (5 bases). The CDR3 consists of 13 residues. Trimming removed 11 bases at V and 7 bases at J, with 15 bases between. Per germline, CDR1 MNHNY and CDR2 SVGAGI (reference sequence). CDR3 residues: CAAARDGNSPLHF. CDR3 DNA: TGTGCCGCTGCCCGGGACGGAAATTCACCCCTCCACTTT.